The TCR beta chain described here comes from a study of technical replicates of blood from a handful of donors (dated by TCRdb to 2016 to 2017). Receptors were amplified or captured by the immunoSEQ multiplex PCR assay. This is the immuneACCESS table as TCRdb keeps it, with only in-frame sequences that have V and J called. A part of the clones is gone; compared with another copy, unresolved V genes explain less than half, and the rest is unexplained. The sample table lists around 57,000 clones, roughly 92% of them with a count of one. Of the sample, 0.2% to 0.25% falls within the top ten clones. Per the germline V gene (reference sequence), SEHNR is the CDR1 and FQNEAQ is the CDR2. Reading from cysteine to phenylalanine, the CDR3 counts 15 amino acids. CDR3 DNA is the only sequence kept; it has 45 bases, read in frame from the first base. The germline V end is reduced by 4 bases and the J end by 10 bases; junction bases left unmatched: 9.

This clone occurred once. Its antigen target is currently unknown. No clone much larger than this one lies a single base away; base qualities are absent. This sequence was found in a human donor in good health. The chain is encoded by TRBV7-9 joined to TRBJ2-1; 11 nucleotides in the junction match TRBD2. The sample was T cells isolated from PBMCs. The nucleotide sequence is TGTGCCAGCAGCTCACTAGCGGGAGTAATACGGGAGCAGTTCTTC. It codes for CASSSLAGVIREQFF.